A single T cell receptor beta chain is shown here with its context. Its antigen is not known. Treatment reported: about 20 received Ad26.COV2.S at low or high dose, single or two shots; 5 received placebo; per-sample allocation not given. Day 63 following the first vaccine or placebo injection was when the samples were taken. This Boston cohort included adults aged 18-55 years. This sample was included in a study of Ad26.COV2.S vaccination and SARS-CoV-2 variants. Study details: Each vaccinee took Ad26.COV2.S intramuscularly, once or twice 56 days apart. Study findings and constraints: Comparability of non-spike TCR breadth was observed across vaccine and placebo recipients.

The length of the CDR3 is 15 residues. V shed 6 bases and J shed 0 bases, with 15 bases lying between them. The germline V gene encodes CDR1 KGHSH and CDR2 LQKENI. Clones were read by immunoSEQ multiplex PCR, and TCRdb kept only the in-frame ones, dropping some. The table lists about 250,000 clones, roughly 89% of them singletons, with about 2.7% in the top ten. This specimen consisted of peripheral blood, obtained in a trial of Ad26.COV2.S vaccine versus placebo. The chain joins TRBV18 to TRBJ2-7; TRBD1 is a possible D gene (6 bases). The receptor comes from a person aged 18-65 years who received the Ad26.COV2.S COVID-19 vaccine or a placebo. As DNA, the CDR3 is TGTGCCAGCTCCCAGACAGGTTTGAGCTCCTACGAGCAGTACTTC. Protein: CASSQTGLSSYEQYF.